The rows below give T cell receptor beta chains drawn from one sample of a study of blood T cell repertoires in COVID-19. The method was immunoSEQ multiplex PCR; TCRdb's version includes in-frame clones alone and lacks a portion of them. The sample has hundreds of thousands of clones; approximately 91% are singletons. Sequenced input: peripheral blood. These receptors all come from a woman aged 70-85 years with COVID-19, enrolled during active disease. Each CDR3 is given with its conserved first and last residue. A D gene is named only where the DNA matches it firmly. Size is omitted from some rows. Given values are once, few, many or a class for expanded clones.

v_gene	abundance	d_gene	j_gene	CDR3nt	CDR3aa
TRBV25-1	.	TRBD1	TRBJ2-3	TGTGCCAGCACTAGGGCGCCAGGGGGCCCAGATACGCAGTATTTT	CASTRAPGGPDTQYF
TRBV4-2	.	.	TRBJ1-4	TGTGCCAGCAGCCAAGATGGGGCTGAAAAACTGTTTTTT	CASSQDGAEKLFF
TRBV20-1	.	TRBD2	TRBJ2-3	TGCAGTGCTAGTGGCGGGGGAGAAACAGATACGCAGTATTTT	CSASGGGETDTQYF
TRBV7-9	.	.	TRBJ2-5	TGTGCCAGCAGCCCTCCCGGGTCTCAAGAGACCCAGTACTTC	CASSPPGSQETQYF
TRBV5-1	.	TRBD2	TRBJ2-7	TGCGCCAGCAGCTTGGACTCGACTAGCGGGGGGCTCTACGAGCAGTACTTC	CASSLDSTSGGLYEQYF
TRBV2	.	TRBD1	TRBJ1-5	TGTGCCAGCAGGGCGGGACAGGGGAGAGGAAGCAATCAGCCCCAGCATTTT	CASRAGQGRGSNQPQHF
TRBV7-2	.	.	TRBJ2-3	TGTGCCAGCAGCTCCCGGTGGAGGGATTTGGGGTCAGATACGCAGTATTTT	CASSSRWRDLGSDTQYF
TRBV7-2	.	.	TRBJ1-2	TGTGCCAGCAGCCCAAAGGGACAATCCTATGGCTACACCTTC	CASSPKGQSYGYTF
TRBV27	.	.	TRBJ1-2	TGTGCCAGCAGTTTTTCAATTCACCCGAGGAACGCTAACTATGGCTACACCTTC	CASSFSIHPRNANYGYTF
TRBV28	once	.	TRBJ2-7	TGTGCCAGCAGCGCGCGGGGAGTAGTCTACGAGCAGTACTTC	CASSARGVVYEQYF